This TCR beta chain was sequenced in a study of regulatory T cells in long-lasting Graves disease. This clonotype was seen ten or more times. Combining iRepertoire HTBI primers with Arm-PCR of CDR3 regions, the authors built TCR beta libraries. TCRdb reprocessed the multiplex PCR reads with MiXCR, giving one entry per CDR3 protein. The sample has 500,000 or so distinct CDR3 sequences, about 16% seen once. Indicated time point: newly diagnosed GD, antithyroid drugs for less than 3 months. After RNA was extracted from PBMCs, the TCR library was made from it. These data also featured in a second study, about T cells in Graves' hyperthyroidism and ophthalmopathy. That study reports: The HTBI primer set served for first-round RT-PCR of the TCR CDR3.

This specimen was peripheral blood mononuclear cells (PBMCs), taken at new diagnosis, from a patient treated with antithyroid drugs. This receptor was identified in a woman aged 35 to 60 with Graves disease.

The chain's CDR3 is CASSATGVDYGYTF. CDR3 coding DNA: TGTGCCAGCAGTGCGACAGGGGTGGACTATGGCTACACCTTC. V is TRBV28 and J is TRBJ1-2, with 8 bases lining up with TRBD1. J lost 3 bases, V lost 5 bases, and 5 bases had no gene match. Looked up from germline, CDR1 is MDHEN and CDR2 is SYDVKM. This CDR3 is 14 amino acids long.